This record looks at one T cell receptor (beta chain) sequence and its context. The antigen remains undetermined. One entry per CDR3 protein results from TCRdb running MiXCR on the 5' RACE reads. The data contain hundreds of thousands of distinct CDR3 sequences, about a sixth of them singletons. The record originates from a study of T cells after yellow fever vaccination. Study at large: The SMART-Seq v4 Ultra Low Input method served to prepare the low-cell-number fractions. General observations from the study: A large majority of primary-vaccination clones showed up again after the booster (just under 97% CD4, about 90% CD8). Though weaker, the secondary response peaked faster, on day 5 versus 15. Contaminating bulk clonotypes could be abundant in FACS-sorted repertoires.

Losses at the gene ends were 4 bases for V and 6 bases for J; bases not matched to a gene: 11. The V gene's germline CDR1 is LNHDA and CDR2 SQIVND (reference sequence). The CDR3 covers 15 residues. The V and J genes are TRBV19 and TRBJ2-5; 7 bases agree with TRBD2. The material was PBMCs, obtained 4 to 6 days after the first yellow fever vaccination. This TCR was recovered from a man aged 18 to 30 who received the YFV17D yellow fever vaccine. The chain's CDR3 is CASSTGAGEGKTQYF. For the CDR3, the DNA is TGTGCCAGTAGTACTGGGGCGGGGGAGGGAAAGACCCAGTACTTC.